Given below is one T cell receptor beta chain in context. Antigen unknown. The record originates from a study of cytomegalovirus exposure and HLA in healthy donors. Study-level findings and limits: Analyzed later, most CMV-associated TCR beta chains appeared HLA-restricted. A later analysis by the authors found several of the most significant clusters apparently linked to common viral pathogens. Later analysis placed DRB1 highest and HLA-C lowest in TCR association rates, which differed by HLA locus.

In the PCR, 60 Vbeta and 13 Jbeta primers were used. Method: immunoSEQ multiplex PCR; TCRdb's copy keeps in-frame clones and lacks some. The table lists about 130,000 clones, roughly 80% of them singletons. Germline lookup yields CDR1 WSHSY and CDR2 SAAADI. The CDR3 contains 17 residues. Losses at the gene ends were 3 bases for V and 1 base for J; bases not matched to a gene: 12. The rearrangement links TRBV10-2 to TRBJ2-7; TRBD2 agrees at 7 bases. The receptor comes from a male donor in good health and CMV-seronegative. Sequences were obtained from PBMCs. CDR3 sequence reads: CASSEAGTDAWSYEQYF. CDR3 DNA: TGCGCCAGCAGTGAAGCGGGAACGGACGCCTGGTCCTACGAGCAGTACTTC.